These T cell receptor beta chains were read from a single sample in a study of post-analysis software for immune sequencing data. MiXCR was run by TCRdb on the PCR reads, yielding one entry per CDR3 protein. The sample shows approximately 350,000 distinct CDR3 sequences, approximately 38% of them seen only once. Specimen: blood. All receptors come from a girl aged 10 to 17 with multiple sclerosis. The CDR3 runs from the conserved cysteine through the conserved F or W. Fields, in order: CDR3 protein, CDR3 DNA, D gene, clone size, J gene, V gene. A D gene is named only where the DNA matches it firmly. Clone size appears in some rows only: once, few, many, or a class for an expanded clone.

CDR3: CASRDSEDHGYTF
DNA: TGCGCCAGCAGAGACAGCGAGGACCATGGCTACACCTTC
D: .
size: .
J: TRBJ1-2
V: TRBV5-1

CDR3: CASSFPQERGYTF
DNA: TGTGCCAGCAGTTTCCCGCAGGAACGAGGCTACACCTTC
D: .
size: few
J: TRBJ1-2
V: TRBV28

CDR3: CASSSTGTARNSPLHF
DNA: TGTGCCAGCAGTTCCACCGGGACAGCACGTAATTCACCCCTCCACTTT
D: TRBD1
size: many
J: TRBJ1-6
V: TRBV2

CDR3: CASSATRGTYNEQFF
DNA: TGTGCCAGCAGTGCGACCCGGGGGACCTACAATGAGCAGTTCTTC
D: .
size: few
J: TRBJ2-1
V: TRBV7-9

CDR3: CATSDRLAGGPHNEQFF
DNA: TGTGCCACCAGTGATCGACTAGCGGGGGGGCCCCACAATGAGCAGTTCTTC
D: TRBD2
size: few
J: TRBJ2-1
V: TRBV24-1

CDR3: CASRPTGPDTQYF
DNA: TGTGCCAGCAGGCCTACAGGGCCAGATACGCAGTATTTT
D: .
size: few
J: TRBJ2-3
V: TRBV6-1

CDR3: CAISGLGQGAEEQYF
DNA: TGTGCCATCAGTGGATTGGGACAGGGGGCTGAGGAGCAGTACTTC
D: TRBD1
size: .
J: TRBJ2-7
V: TRBV10-3

CDR3: CARGRGSTSYNEQFF
DNA: TGTGCCAGGGGGCGGGGGTCCACCTCCTACAATGAGCAGTTCTTC
D: TRBD2
size: .
J: TRBJ2-1
V: TRBV2

CDR3: CSVEGRLNTEAFF
DNA: TGCAGCGTTGAGGGCAGATTGAACACTGAAGCTTTCTTT
D: .
size: .
J: TRBJ1-1
V: TRBV29-1

CDR3: CASSPWTADQETQYF
DNA: TGTGCCAGCTCACCATGGACAGCCGATCAAGAGACCCAGTACTTC
D: .
size: few
J: TRBJ2-5
V: TRBV18

CDR3: CAIGASGFHEQYF
DNA: TGTGCCATCGGGGCTAGCGGGTTCCACGAGCAGTACTTC
D: TRBD2
size: .
J: TRBJ2-7
V: TRBV10-3

CDR3: CASSFFAGGPQETQYF
DNA: TGTGCCAGCAGCTTCTTCGCGGGGGGCCCCCAAGAGACCCAGTACTTC
D: TRBD2
size: .
J: TRBJ2-5
V: TRBV7-2

CDR3: CAMRPPSGDEQFF
DNA: TGTGCCATGCGCCCCCCCAGCGGAGATGAGCAGTTCTTC
D: .
size: few
J: TRBJ2-1
V: TRBV10-3

CDR3: CSVEAQDRGRGAFF
DNA: TGCAGCGTTGAAGCGCAGGACAGGGGGCGCGGAGCTTTCTTT
D: TRBD1
size: few
J: TRBJ1-1
V: TRBV29-1

CDR3: CASSGLRDNQPQHF
DNA: TGTGCCAGCAGTGGTCTGAGGGACAATCAGCCCCAGCATTTT
D: .
size: .
J: TRBJ1-5
V: TRBV2

CDR3: CASSQKRSTDTQYF
DNA: TGTGCCAGCAGCCAAAAACGGAGCACAGATACGCAGTATTTT
D: .
size: .
J: TRBJ2-3
V: TRBV7-2

CDR3: CASSTGTGNEKLFF
DNA: TGTGCCAGCAGTACCGGGACAGGGAATGAAAAACTGTTTTTT
D: TRBD1
size: .
J: TRBJ1-4
V: TRBV12-3/TRBV12-4

CDR3: CASSLVSRFYNEQFF
DNA: TGCGCCAGCAGCTTGGTGTCCAGGTTCTACAATGAGCAGTTCTTC
D: .
size: many
J: TRBJ2-1
V: TRBV5-1

CDR3: CSAREAGGGSPLHF
DNA: TGCAGTGCTAGAGAGGCAGGGGGCGGTTCACCCCTCCACTTT
D: TRBD1
size: .
J: TRBJ1-6
V: TRBV20-1

CDR3: CASSRLHGTEAFF
DNA: TGTGCCAGCAGCCGACTACACGGCACTGAAGCTTTCTTT
D: .
size: .
J: TRBJ1-1
V: TRBV4-2

CDR3: CASGTVAYEQYF
DNA: TGTGCCAGTGGGACAGTAGCCTACGAGCAGTACTTC
D: TRBD1
size: .
J: TRBJ2-7
V: TRBV7-2

CDR3: CSARRFSPYNSPLHF
DNA: TGCAGTGCGCGACGGTTTAGCCCCTATAATTCACCCCTCCACTTT
D: .
size: .
J: TRBJ1-6
V: TRBV20-1

CDR3: CASSHGVYEQYF
DNA: TGTGCCAGCAGTCACGGGGTTTACGAACAGTACTTC
D: .
size: .
J: TRBJ2-5
V: TRBV6-6